Listed below are T cell receptor beta chains from one sample, sequenced in a study of vaccination and CD4 T cells after COVID-19. Each CDR3 protein gets one entry after TCRdb re-called the PCR reads with MiXCR. The repertoire holds some 14,000 distinct CDR3 sequences, with approximately 60% as singletons. Antigens of these TCRs are unknown. The sample taken for sequencing was CD4+ T cells from blood, cultured in vitro. The receptors come from a human donor who had recovered from COVID-19. Both conserved end residues are part of each CDR3. D genes are given only for firm matches. Clone size appears in some rows only: once, few, many, or a class for an expanded clone.

cdr3_nt: TGTGCCAGCAGCCTACCCCCAATCGGCGAGCAGTACTTC; cdr3_aa: CASSLPPIGEQYF; d_call: NA; clone_size: once; j_call: TRBJ2-7; cdr3_length: 13; v_call: TRBV7-8
cdr3_nt: TGTGCCAGCAGTTCCAGAGGGGGTTGGACAGATACGCAGTATTTT; cdr3_aa: CASSSRGGWTDTQYF; d_call: NA; clone_size: few; j_call: TRBJ2-3; cdr3_length: 15; v_call: TRBV27
cdr3_nt: TGTGCCAGCATCGGGACGTTTGAAGCTTTCTTT; cdr3_aa: CASIGTFEAFF; d_call: NA; clone_size: NA; j_call: TRBJ1-1; cdr3_length: 11; v_call: TRBV2
cdr3_nt: TGTGCCAGCAGCTTAGGTGGAACGGGTAAACCCCAGCATTTT; cdr3_aa: CASSLGGTGKPQHF; d_call: NA; clone_size: few; j_call: TRBJ1-5; cdr3_length: 14; v_call: TRBV11-3
cdr3_nt: TGTGCCAGCTCGTCCGACCAGAACACTGAAGCTTTCTTT; cdr3_aa: CASSSDQNTEAFF; d_call: NA; clone_size: NA; j_call: TRBJ1-1; cdr3_length: 13; v_call: TRBV18
cdr3_nt: TGTGCCAGCACCACGGGGCGTGAAGCTTTCTTT; cdr3_aa: CASTTGREAFF; d_call: NA; clone_size: few; j_call: TRBJ1-1; cdr3_length: 11; v_call: TRBV6-1
cdr3_nt: TGTGCCAGCGAGGAACGGTATAGCAATCAGCCCCAGCATTTT; cdr3_aa: CASEERYSNQPQHF; d_call: NA; clone_size: NA; j_call: TRBJ1-5; cdr3_length: 14; v_call: TRBV6-2/TRBV6-3
cdr3_nt: TGCGCCAGCAGCTTGGGACAGGGCCTAAATCAGCCCCAGCATTTT; cdr3_aa: CASSLGQGLNQPQHF; d_call: TRBD1; clone_size: NA; j_call: TRBJ1-5; cdr3_length: 15; v_call: TRBV5-1
cdr3_nt: TGTGCCAGTAGTCCGGGACAGGGGGCTAGAAATCAGCCCCAGCATTTT; cdr3_aa: CASSPGQGARNQPQHF; d_call: TRBD1; clone_size: NA; j_call: TRBJ1-5; cdr3_length: 16; v_call: TRBV19
cdr3_nt: TGCAGTGCCCGGAGTGGTTCAAATTCACCCCTCCACTTT; cdr3_aa: CSARSGSNSPLHF; d_call: NA; clone_size: NA; j_call: TRBJ1-6; cdr3_length: 13; v_call: TRBV20-1
cdr3_nt: TGTGCCAGCAGCAGTCCTAGCACAGATACGCAGTATTTT; cdr3_aa: CASSSPSTDTQYF; d_call: NA; clone_size: NA; j_call: TRBJ2-3; cdr3_length: 13; v_call: TRBV21-1
cdr3_nt: TGTGCCAGCAACATTGGAGGGGGGCAGAACACTGAAGCTTTCTTT; cdr3_aa: CASNIGGGQNTEAFF; d_call: NA; clone_size: NA; j_call: TRBJ1-1; cdr3_length: 15; v_call: TRBV5-4
cdr3_nt: TGTGCCAGCAGTGAAGAGGGGACAGGGGGTTTTTCTGGGGCCAACGTCCTGACTTTC; cdr3_aa: CASSEEGTGGFSGANVLTF; d_call: TRBD1; clone_size: NA; j_call: TRBJ2-6; cdr3_length: 19; v_call: TRBV6-1
cdr3_nt: TGTGCCAGCAGCTCGGGGAGGGGGGACATTCGGCAGTACTTC; cdr3_aa: CASSSGRGDIRQYF; d_call: NA; clone_size: NA; j_call: TRBJ2-7; cdr3_length: 14; v_call: TRBV7-2
cdr3_nt: TGTGCCAGCAGTGAAGCGGGCACCGGGGCCAAAAACATTCAGTACTTC; cdr3_aa: CASSEAGTGAKNIQYF; d_call: NA; clone_size: NA; j_call: TRBJ2-4; cdr3_length: 16; v_call: TRBV6-1
cdr3_nt: TGTGCCACCGCTACTACTATTACCACCGGGGAGCTGTTTTTT; cdr3_aa: CATATTITTGELFF; d_call: NA; clone_size: large; j_call: TRBJ2-2; cdr3_length: 14; v_call: TRBV24-1
cdr3_nt: TGCGCCAGCAGTGAGCCGTTACAAGGGGCTTACGAGCAGTACTTC; cdr3_aa: CASSEPLQGAYEQYF; d_call: NA; clone_size: NA; j_call: TRBJ2-7; cdr3_length: 15; v_call: TRBV10-2
cdr3_nt: TGTGCCAGCAGCCTTGGCCCCGTTAGCGGGAGTTGGGAGACCCAGTACTTC; cdr3_aa: CASSLGPVSGSWETQYF; d_call: TRBD2; clone_size: NA; j_call: TRBJ2-5; cdr3_length: 17; v_call: TRBV4-2
cdr3_nt: TGTGCCAGTAGTCCCTCCTGGGGTGGAGGATATAGCAATCAGCCCCAGCATTTT; cdr3_aa: CASSPSWGGGYSNQPQHF; d_call: NA; clone_size: few; j_call: TRBJ1-5; cdr3_length: 18; v_call: TRBV19
cdr3_nt: TGTGCCAGTGGGATAGCGGGAGTGTCAGATACGCAGTATTTT; cdr3_aa: CASGIAGVSDTQYF; d_call: TRBD2; clone_size: NA; j_call: TRBJ2-3; cdr3_length: 14; v_call: TRBV7-2
cdr3_nt: TGCAGCGTTGAACCGGGGGGTTCCGAGCAGTACTTC; cdr3_aa: CSVEPGGSEQYF; d_call: TRBD2; clone_size: NA; j_call: TRBJ2-7; cdr3_length: 12; v_call: TRBV29-1
cdr3_nt: TGTGCCAGCAGTTTGCAACATGGGGGGCAGGCTGGCTACACCTTC; cdr3_aa: CASSLQHGGQAGYTF; d_call: NA; clone_size: once; j_call: TRBJ1-2; cdr3_length: 15; v_call: TRBV27
cdr3_nt: TGTGCCAGCAGTGAGGTTTGGGTTGGACAAGAGACCCAGTACTTC; cdr3_aa: CASSEVWVGQETQYF; d_call: NA; clone_size: few; j_call: TRBJ2-5; cdr3_length: 15; v_call: TRBV2
cdr3_nt: TGTGCCAGCAGTTACATCAGGGTTCTGGAGGGTACTGAAGCTTTCTTT; cdr3_aa: CASSYIRVLEGTEAFF; d_call: NA; clone_size: NA; j_call: TRBJ1-1; cdr3_length: 16; v_call: TRBV6-5
cdr3_nt: TGTGCCAGCAGCTTCAGAGCAGGGGGCTACACCTTC; cdr3_aa: CASSFRAGGYTF; d_call: NA; clone_size: NA; j_call: TRBJ1-2; cdr3_length: 12; v_call: TRBV5-8
cdr3_nt: TGTGCCACCAGTGACAGCAGGGTCGGGCTTAATCAGCCCCAGCATTTT; cdr3_aa: CATSDSRVGLNQPQHF; d_call: NA; clone_size: NA; j_call: TRBJ1-5; cdr3_length: 16; v_call: TRBV24-1
cdr3_nt: TGTGCCAGCAGCTTAAGGACGCCTAACGAGCAGTACTTC; cdr3_aa: CASSLRTPNEQYF; d_call: NA; clone_size: once; j_call: TRBJ2-7; cdr3_length: 13; v_call: TRBV7-2
cdr3_nt: TGTGCCACCTTACCAGGGCCCTCGTGGGGCACAGATACGCAGTATTTT; cdr3_aa: CATLPGPSWGTDTQYF; d_call: NA; clone_size: NA; j_call: TRBJ2-3; cdr3_length: 16; v_call: TRBV27
cdr3_nt: TGCAGTGCTAGAGGTAGCGGGGTTCGGGGGAGGGGCTACGAGCAGTACTTC; cdr3_aa: CSARGSGVRGRGYEQYF; d_call: TRBD2; clone_size: NA; j_call: TRBJ2-7; cdr3_length: 17; v_call: TRBV20-1
cdr3_nt: TGTGCCAGCAGTTTAGGAGGGGTGTACGAGCAGTACTTC; cdr3_aa: CASSLGGVYEQYF; d_call: NA; clone_size: NA; j_call: TRBJ2-7; cdr3_length: 13; v_call: TRBV12-3/TRBV12-4
cdr3_nt: TGTGCCAGCAGCTCTGACGGGAGATACGAGCAGTACTTC; cdr3_aa: CASSSDGRYEQYF; d_call: NA; clone_size: NA; j_call: TRBJ2-7; cdr3_length: 13; v_call: TRBV7-9
cdr3_nt: TGTGCCAGCAGCCAGTGGGCAATGTCCGGGGAGCTGTTTTTT; cdr3_aa: CASSQWAMSGELFF; d_call: NA; clone_size: few; j_call: TRBJ2-2; cdr3_length: 14; v_call: TRBV7-2
cdr3_nt: TGTGCCAGCAGCTTAACTAGCGGGACCACAGATACGCAGTATTTT; cdr3_aa: CASSLTSGTTDTQYF; d_call: TRBD2; clone_size: NA; j_call: TRBJ2-3; cdr3_length: 15; v_call: TRBV7-9
cdr3_nt: TGTGCCAGCAGACCTGGACAGTCTGGAAACACCATATATTTT; cdr3_aa: CASRPGQSGNTIYF; d_call: NA; clone_size: NA; j_call: TRBJ1-3; cdr3_length: 14; v_call: TRBV2
cdr3_nt: TGTGCCAGCAGTGAACAGTCCGGCCAGCCCCAGCATTTT; cdr3_aa: CASSEQSGQPQHF; d_call: NA; clone_size: medium-sized; j_call: TRBJ1-5; cdr3_length: 13; v_call: TRBV6-4
cdr3_nt: TGTGCCAGCAGTTCCCCGACAGGGCCCGGTACTGAAGCTTTCTTT; cdr3_aa: CASSSPTGPGTEAFF; d_call: TRBD1; clone_size: NA; j_call: TRBJ1-1; cdr3_length: 15; v_call: TRBV5-4
cdr3_nt: TGTGCCAGCAGCCAAGGTGGCCAGACGGGGGGAATTCAGCCCCAGCATTTT; cdr3_aa: CASSQGGQTGGIQPQHF; d_call: NA; clone_size: NA; j_call: TRBJ1-5; cdr3_length: 17; v_call: TRBV4-2
cdr3_nt: TGTGCCAGCAGAATAGCGGGAGCGAGAGAGACCCAGTACTTC; cdr3_aa: CASRIAGARETQYF; d_call: TRBD2; clone_size: NA; j_call: TRBJ2-5; cdr3_length: 14; v_call: TRBV6-1
cdr3_nt: TGCGCCAGCAGCTTCGGAGGGGACTATGGCTACACCTTC; cdr3_aa: CASSFGGDYGYTF; d_call: NA; clone_size: NA; j_call: TRBJ1-2; cdr3_length: 13; v_call: TRBV5-1
cdr3_nt: TGTGCCAGCACGCGGACTAGCGGGCACCAAGAGACCCAGTACTTC; cdr3_aa: CASTRTSGHQETQYF; d_call: TRBD2; clone_size: NA; j_call: TRBJ2-5; cdr3_length: 15; v_call: TRBV6-1
cdr3_nt: TGTGCCATCAGGGGGGTAGGACAGGGCGCGGGTGAAGCTTTCTTT; cdr3_aa: CAIRGVGQGAGEAFF; d_call: TRBD1; clone_size: few; j_call: TRBJ1-1; cdr3_length: 15; v_call: TRBV10-3
cdr3_nt: TGTGCCAGCAGCTGGGGAGCTTCGAAGACTGAAGCTTTCTTT; cdr3_aa: CASSWGASKTEAFF; d_call: NA; clone_size: NA; j_call: TRBJ1-1; cdr3_length: 14; v_call: TRBV7-9
cdr3_nt: TGTGCCAGCAGTTTAAACAGATATTCACCCCTCCACTTT; cdr3_aa: CASSLNRYSPLHF; d_call: NA; clone_size: NA; j_call: TRBJ1-6; cdr3_length: 13; v_call: TRBV27
cdr3_nt: TGCGCCAGCAGAGTGCGCCCCACGGAGTCGGGTACGCAGTATTTT; cdr3_aa: CASRVRPTESGTQYF; d_call: NA; clone_size: NA; j_call: TRBJ2-3; cdr3_length: 15; v_call: TRBV4-1
cdr3_nt: TGCAGTGCAAAGGACAGGGTTTTCGGAGGTAGTCAGCCCCAGCATTTT; cdr3_aa: CSAKDRVFGGSQPQHF; d_call: TRBD1; clone_size: NA; j_call: TRBJ1-5; cdr3_length: 16; v_call: TRBV20-1
cdr3_nt: TGTGCCAGCAGCTTAGCGCCGGGACAGCCCCAGCATTTT; cdr3_aa: CASSLAPGQPQHF; d_call: NA; clone_size: NA; j_call: TRBJ1-5; cdr3_length: 13; v_call: TRBV7-9
cdr3_nt: TGTGCCTGGAGTGTACTGGGTAGGGAACTGTTTTTT; cdr3_aa: CAWSVLGRELFF; d_call: NA; clone_size: NA; j_call: TRBJ1-4; cdr3_length: 12; v_call: TRBV30
cdr3_nt: TGTGCCAGCAGCCCCCGAGGGGGTGGCTACACCTTC; cdr3_aa: CASSPRGGGYTF; d_call: NA; clone_size: NA; j_call: TRBJ1-2; cdr3_length: 12; v_call: TRBV5-4
cdr3_nt: TGCAGTGCTAGTGCCCGAAGGGACAGGGAAGTTGACACCTTC; cdr3_aa: CSASARRDREVDTF; d_call: TRBD1; clone_size: NA; j_call: TRBJ1-2; cdr3_length: 14; v_call: TRBV20-1
cdr3_nt: TGTGCCAGCAGTCAGTACGCGCAGGGAGGGAGTTCACCCCTCCACTTT; cdr3_aa: CASSQYAQGGSSPLHF; d_call: NA; clone_size: NA; j_call: TRBJ1-6; cdr3_length: 16; v_call: TRBV27
cdr3_nt: TGCGCCAGCAGTTCCTGGGGAGGGAGGAATGAGCAGTTCTTC; cdr3_aa: CASSSWGGRNEQFF; d_call: TRBD2; clone_size: once; j_call: TRBJ2-1; cdr3_length: 14; v_call: TRBV10-1
cdr3_nt: TGTGCCAGCAGCTCTGTTCGGGGGAACAATCAGCCCCAGCATTTT; cdr3_aa: CASSSVRGNNQPQHF; d_call: NA; clone_size: few; j_call: TRBJ1-5; cdr3_length: 15; v_call: TRBV7-8
cdr3_nt: TGTGCCAGCAGTTTAAACAGTATTAACTATGGCTACACCTTC; cdr3_aa: CASSLNSINYGYTF; d_call: NA; clone_size: NA; j_call: TRBJ1-2; cdr3_length: 14; v_call: TRBV27
cdr3_nt: TGTGCCACCCTAGGGGGGAACACCGGGGAGCTGTTTTTT; cdr3_aa: CATLGGNTGELFF; d_call: NA; clone_size: NA; j_call: TRBJ2-2; cdr3_length: 13; v_call: TRBV6-1
cdr3_nt: TGTGCCAGCAGTCCGACCAGGAGGGACTGGAATGAGCAGTTCTTC; cdr3_aa: CASSPTRRDWNEQFF; d_call: NA; clone_size: NA; j_call: TRBJ2-1; cdr3_length: 15; v_call: TRBV27
cdr3_nt: TGTGCCAGCAGCCCGGACAATGAGCAGTTCTTC; cdr3_aa: CASSPDNEQFF; d_call: NA; clone_size: NA; j_call: TRBJ2-1; cdr3_length: 11; v_call: TRBV7-3